The rows below give T cell receptor beta chains drawn from one sample of a study of liver allograft versus peripheral blood T cells. Using its own MiXCR run on the reads, TCRdb lists one record per CDR3 protein. The sample holds over 7,500 distinct CDR3 sequences, 20% seen once. The receptor source for this set is a human patient who had a liver transplant. Some T cells may be provided by the graft donor. Each CDR3 is given with its conserved first and last residue. Fields, in order: clone size, V gene, D gene, J gene, CDR3 DNA, CDR3 protein. The D gene is left open where the match is weak. Clone size is shown for a subset of rows, as once, few, many or a class of expanded clone.

>few|TRBV6-1|-|TRBJ1-2
TGTGCCAGCAGTGAAAGGGGGAGGGGCTACACCTTC
CASSERGRGYTF
>-|TRBV19|TRBD1|TRBJ1-4
TGTGCCAGGGGACAGGGAAATGAAAAACTGTTTTTT
CARGQGNEKLFF
>medium-sized|TRBV19|-|TRBJ1-4
TGTGCCAGTAGTAGAACGGAGGCTTTTGAAAAACTGTTTTTT
CASSRTEAFEKLFF
>medium-sized|TRBV29-1|TRBD2|TRBJ2-3
TGCAGCGTTTTGGGGGGACTAGCGGGCACAGATACGCAGTATTTT
CSVLGGLAGTDTQYF
>medium-sized|TRBV6-1|TRBD1|TRBJ2-5
TGTGCCAGCAGTGAAGTGTTTTACAGGGGGCCGGGGGAGACCCAGTACTTC
CASSEVFYRGPGETQYF
>medium-sized|TRBV24-1|TRBD1|TRBJ2-5
TGTGCCACCAGTGATGCTCTCCAGGGGGCTCGAGAGACCCAGTACTTC
CATSDALQGARETQYF
>few|TRBV6-5|-|TRBJ2-1
TGTGCCAGCAGTTACTCGACAGTAAATGAGCAGTTCTTC
CASSYSTVNEQFF
>few|TRBV20-1|-|TRBJ1-5
TGCAGTGCTAGAGACGGCAGACTTAGCAATCAGCCCCAGCATTTT
CSARDGRLSNQPQHF
>medium-sized|TRBV13|TRBD1|TRBJ1-3
TGTGCCAGCAGCTCGGGACAGGGAGGTCACTCTGGAAACACCATATATTTT
CASSSGQGGHSGNTIYF
>-|TRBV7-9|-|TRBJ2-7
TGTGCCAGCAGCCTCAAGGGGCGAGAAAACGAGCAGTACTTC
CASSLKGRENEQYF
>medium-sized|TRBV28|-|TRBJ1-4
TGTGCCAGCAGTTTATCATCGAGGTTCCCGCGGGGCGTAAGGGAAAAACTGTTTTTT
CASSLSSRFPRGVREKLFF
>medium-sized|TRBV6-6|TRBD2|TRBJ2-7
TGTGCCAGCAGTTACTCGAGGACTAGCGGGGCCCACGAGCAGTACTTC
CASSYSRTSGAHEQYF
>few|TRBV6-5|-|TRBJ1-6
TGTGCCAGCAGCCACGCCAGATCCCCTTATAATTCACCCCTCCACTTT
CASSHARSPYNSPLHF
>many|TRBV6-5|-|TRBJ1-3
TGTGCCAGCAGGCCGGGACACAACTCTGGAAACACCATATATTTT
CASRPGHNSGNTIYF
>medium-sized|TRBV19|-|TRBJ2-7
TGTGCCAGTAGTATTGGGTTGGGAGGCTCCTACGAGCAGTACTTC
CASSIGLGGSYEQYF
>-|TRBV5-5|-|TRBJ1-3
TGTGTCAGCAGCCCTGGACAGTTGGGAAACACCATATATTTT
CVSSPGQLGNTIYF
>medium-sized|TRBV13|TRBD2|TRBJ2-5
TGTGCCAGCAGCTTAGGACCGGGACTAGCGGTACAAGAGACCCAGTACTTC
CASSLGPGLAVQETQYF
>-|TRBV9|-|TRBJ1-2
TGTGCCAGCAGCGTAGAAGGTATCTATGGCTACACCTTC
CASSVEGIYGYTF
>-|TRBV28|TRBD1|TRBJ1-1
TGTGCCAGCAGTTTTCCCCGGGACAGGGGGCCTGAAGCTTTCTTT
CASSFPRDRGPEAFF
>many|TRBV5-6|TRBD1|TRBJ1-2
TGTGCCAGCAGCCCCGTCGGACAGGGGTCTGGCTACACCTTC
CASSPVGQGSGYTF
>medium-sized|TRBV6-1|TRBD1|TRBJ1-6
TGTGCCAGCAGCACCGGGACAGGGGTCTATAATTCACCCCTCCACTTT
CASSTGTGVYNSPLHF
>many|TRBV6-6|-|TRBJ2-1
TGTGCCAGCAGAGAGGGGGGACGCAATGAGCAGTTCTTC
CASREGGRNEQFF
>medium-sized|TRBV6-1|TRBD1|TRBJ2-7
TGTGCCAGCAGGGGACAGGGGGATTCCTACGAGCAGTACTTC
CASRGQGDSYEQYF
>medium-sized|TRBV5-4|TRBD2|TRBJ2-1
TGTGCCAGCAGCCTGGGGGGACTAGCGGGAGGTAATGAGCAGTTCTTC
CASSLGGLAGGNEQFF
>few|TRBV27|-|TRBJ1-2
TGTGCCAGCAATTGGACAGCCCTTAGGAGCTATGGCTACACCTTC
CASNWTALRSYGYTF
>few|TRBV10-2|TRBD1|TRBJ1-5
TGCGCCAGCAGTGAACAGGGGGTCAATCAGCCCCAGCATTTT
CASSEQGVNQPQHF
>medium-sized|TRBV15|TRBD2|TRBJ2-5
TGTGCCACCAGCAGAGACAAGCGGGGGTACCAAGAGACCCAGTACTTC
CATSRDKRGYQETQYF
>medium-sized|TRBV27|-|TRBJ1-3
TGTGCCAGCAGGTCGGGGGGAAACACCATATATTTT
CASRSGGNTIYF
>-|TRBV20-1|-|TRBJ1-1
TGCAGTGCTAGAGGGGGCACTGAAGCTTTCTTT
CSARGGTEAFF
>-|TRBV5-1|TRBD1|TRBJ2-3
TGCGCCAGCAGACAGGGGGCGAGAACAGATACGCAGTATTTT
CASRQGARTDTQYF
>medium-sized|TRBV19|TRBD2|TRBJ2-1
TGTGCCAGTAGTACCGGGACTAGCGGGAGATACAATGAGCAGTTCTTC
CASSTGTSGRYNEQFF
>-|TRBV7-9|-|TRBJ2-3
TGTGCCAGCAGCCGATTGGGGGGTTTAGGCGCAGATACGCAGTATTTT
CASSRLGGLGADTQYF
>medium-sized|TRBV5-4|TRBD1|TRBJ2-1
TGTGCCAGCAGCTTGGGACAGGGGGTCAGGAGCTACAATGAGCAGTTCTTC
CASSLGQGVRSYNEQFF
>medium-sized|TRBV10-3|-|TRBJ1-4
TGTGCCACCGGAAGGGGGACATCTAATGAAAAACTGTTTTTT
CATGRGTSNEKLFF
>medium-sized|TRBV6-6|TRBD1|TRBJ2-7
TGTGCCAGCACGACAGGGGTCGAGCAGTACTTC
CASTTGVEQYF
>many|TRBV13|TRBD1|TRBJ1-4
TGTGCCAGCAGCTCGAGACAGGGTTGGGAAAAACTGTTTTTT
CASSSRQGWEKLFF